These T cell receptor beta chains were read from a single sample in a study of T cells expressing NK-cell markers. Following a re-call of the 5' RACE reads, TCRdb has one entry per CDR3 protein and lacks DNA. The sample table includes 200,000 to 300,000 distinct CDR3 sequences. Material for sequencing was blood T cells: a sorted CD56 or NKG2C T cell subset, CD4+ or CD8+ T cells, or bulk PBMC T cells (not recorded which). These receptors all come from a woman between 18 and 69 years old in good health. Each CDR3 is given with its conserved first and last residue.

v_call: TRBV11-2; j_call: TRBJ2-1; cdr3_aa: CASRTSGSFYEQFF
v_call: TRBV7-6; j_call: TRBJ1-1; cdr3_aa: CASSLLGRNTEAFF
v_call: TRBV18; j_call: TRBJ2-1; cdr3_aa: CASSLAGGPMEQFF
v_call: TRBV4-3; j_call: TRBJ2-5; cdr3_aa: CASSQVAGTGLGETQYF
v_call: TRBV7-9; j_call: TRBJ1-2; cdr3_aa: CASSFKQNYGYTF
v_call: TRBV2; j_call: TRBJ2-2; cdr3_aa: CASTRSTNTGELFF
v_call: TRBV6-2/TRBV6-3; j_call: TRBJ2-7; cdr3_aa: CASSFRRGSYEQYF
v_call: TRBV21-1; j_call: TRBJ1-1; cdr3_aa: CASSPEGGGRPEAFF
v_call: TRBV6-6; j_call: TRBJ1-2; cdr3_aa: CASKRQGVYGYTF
v_call: TRBV12-3/TRBV12-4; j_call: TRBJ2-5; cdr3_aa: CASRRGWGGEAETQYF
v_call: TRBV2; j_call: TRBJ2-2; cdr3_aa: CASTLLAGGHRTGELFF
v_call: TRBV28; j_call: TRBJ2-1; cdr3_aa: CASNRLAGAWNEQFF
v_call: TRBV7-8; j_call: TRBJ2-1; cdr3_aa: CASSHREDPYNEQFF
v_call: TRBV20-1; j_call: TRBJ2-5; cdr3_aa: CSAGGLAAQETQYF
v_call: TRBV13; j_call: TRBJ1-1; cdr3_aa: CASSLGLRGDTEAFF
v_call: TRBV12-3/TRBV12-4; j_call: TRBJ1-5; cdr3_aa: CASSFMPGADQPQHF
v_call: TRBV12-3/TRBV12-4; j_call: TRBJ2-3; cdr3_aa: CASSLIAGGADTQYF
v_call: TRBV20-1; j_call: TRBJ2-7; cdr3_aa: CSARVYYEQYF
v_call: TRBV14; j_call: TRBJ2-3; cdr3_aa: CASSQARDTAGVGTQYF
v_call: TRBV28; j_call: TRBJ1-5; cdr3_aa: CASSLGGDSNQPQHF
v_call: TRBV7-2; j_call: TRBJ1-3; cdr3_aa: CASSFRSSGNTIYF
v_call: TRBV28; j_call: TRBJ2-7; cdr3_aa: CASSPQLRDRGRPGYEQYF
v_call: TRBV20-1; j_call: TRBJ2-5; cdr3_aa: CSARFGGNSETQYF
v_call: TRBV6-2/TRBV6-3; j_call: TRBJ1-5; cdr3_aa: CASSWSGGGQPQHF
v_call: TRBV12-3/TRBV12-4; j_call: TRBJ1-6; cdr3_aa: CASRGANSPLHF
v_call: TRBV7-9; j_call: TRBJ2-7; cdr3_aa: CASSFLSGAVDEQYF
v_call: TRBV10-3; j_call: TRBJ2-5; cdr3_aa: CAISESGLAGGQETQYF
v_call: TRBV20-1; j_call: TRBJ2-1; cdr3_aa: CSVKQGPSYNEQFF
v_call: TRBV7-9; j_call: TRBJ1-4; cdr3_aa: CASSWRTDLTNEKLFF
v_call: TRBV10-2; j_call: TRBJ2-3; cdr3_aa: CATKTGGGSDTQYF
v_call: TRBV4-3; j_call: TRBJ2-4; cdr3_aa: CASSQDRGGTKNIQYF
v_call: TRBV29-1; j_call: TRBJ2-1; cdr3_aa: CSEHRSSYNEQFF
v_call: TRBV20-1; j_call: TRBJ2-3; cdr3_aa: CSARRGRLTDTQYF
v_call: TRBV5-1; j_call: TRBJ1-6; cdr3_aa: CASSLAGTGNSPLHF
v_call: TRBV7-2; j_call: TRBJ2-5; cdr3_aa: CASQPGRRTGTQYF
v_call: TRBV29-1; j_call: TRBJ2-1; cdr3_aa: CSVRGWGGSYNEQFF
v_call: TRBV29-1; j_call: TRBJ1-2; cdr3_aa: CSVRQVHGYTF
v_call: TRBV11-2; j_call: TRBJ1-2; cdr3_aa: CASSTNRGNYGYTF
v_call: TRBV7-9; j_call: TRBJ2-5; cdr3_aa: CASSLPLDWVKETQYF
v_call: TRBV20-1; j_call: TRBJ1-3; cdr3_aa: CSARGRGQGGNTIYF
v_call: TRBV5-4; j_call: TRBJ2-3; cdr3_aa: CASSPGTSGSTDTQYF
v_call: TRBV20-1; j_call: TRBJ2-7; cdr3_aa: CSARDLRGRLEQYF
v_call: TRBV20-1; j_call: TRBJ2-5; cdr3_aa: CSAVEGRRETQYF
v_call: TRBV6-1; j_call: TRBJ1-3; cdr3_aa: CASSPGQLRNTIYF
v_call: TRBV29-1; j_call: TRBJ2-7; cdr3_aa: CSVGGNPTYEQYF
v_call: TRBV6-1; j_call: TRBJ2-1; cdr3_aa: CASRRGLAENNEQFF
v_call: TRBV28; j_call: TRBJ2-5; cdr3_aa: CASSLLPSGTKGGETQYF
v_call: TRBV20-1; j_call: TRBJ1-6; cdr3_aa: CSAATLRGGDSPLHF
v_call: TRBV30; j_call: TRBJ1-1; cdr3_aa: CAWSSTSGTGFMNTEAFF
v_call: TRBV20-1; j_call: TRBJ1-5; cdr3_aa: CSATWGMNQPQHF
v_call: TRBV30; j_call: TRBJ2-1; cdr3_aa: CAWSALKGPSGFF
v_call: TRBV2; j_call: TRBJ2-7; cdr3_aa: CASSGQGVHEQYF